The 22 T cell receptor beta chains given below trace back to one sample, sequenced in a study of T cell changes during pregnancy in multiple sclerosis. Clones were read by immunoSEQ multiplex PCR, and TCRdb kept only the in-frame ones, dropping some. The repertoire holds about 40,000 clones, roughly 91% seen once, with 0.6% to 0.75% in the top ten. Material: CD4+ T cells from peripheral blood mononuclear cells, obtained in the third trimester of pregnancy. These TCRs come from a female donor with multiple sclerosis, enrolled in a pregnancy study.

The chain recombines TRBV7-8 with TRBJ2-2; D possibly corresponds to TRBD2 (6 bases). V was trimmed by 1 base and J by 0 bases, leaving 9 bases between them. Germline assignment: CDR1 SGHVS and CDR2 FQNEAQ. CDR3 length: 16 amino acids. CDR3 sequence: CASSLGSGSNTGELFF. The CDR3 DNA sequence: TGTGCCAGCAGCTTAGGAAGCGGGTCGAACACCGGGGAGCTGTTTTTT. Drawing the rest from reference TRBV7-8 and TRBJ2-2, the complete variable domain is GAGVSQSPRYKVAKRGQDVALRCDPISGHVSLFWYQQALGQGPEFLTYFQNEAQLDKSGLPSDRFFAERPEGSVSTLKIQRTQQEDSAVYLCASSLGSGSNTGELFFGEGSRLTVL.

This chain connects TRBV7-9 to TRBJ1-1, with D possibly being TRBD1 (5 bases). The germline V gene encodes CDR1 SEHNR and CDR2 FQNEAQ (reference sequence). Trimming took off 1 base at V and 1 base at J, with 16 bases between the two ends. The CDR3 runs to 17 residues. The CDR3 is CASSLGRAGQGNTEAFF. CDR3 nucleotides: TGTGCCAGCAGCTTAGGACGGGCGGGGCAAGGGAACACTGAAGCTTTCTTT. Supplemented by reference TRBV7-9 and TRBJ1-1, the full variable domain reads DTGVSQNPRHKITKRGQNVTFRCDPISEHNRLYWYRQTLGQGPEFLTYFQNEAQLEKSRLLSDRFSAERPKGSFSTLEIQRTEQGDSAMYLCASSLGRAGQGNTEAFFGQGTRLTVV.

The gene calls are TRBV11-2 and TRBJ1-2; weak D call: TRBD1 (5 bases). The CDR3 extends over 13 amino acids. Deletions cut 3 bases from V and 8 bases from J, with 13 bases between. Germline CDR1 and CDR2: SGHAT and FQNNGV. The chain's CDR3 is CASSLGGPLGYTF. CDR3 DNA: TGTGCCAGCAGCTTGGGGGGACCACTAGGCTACACCTTC.

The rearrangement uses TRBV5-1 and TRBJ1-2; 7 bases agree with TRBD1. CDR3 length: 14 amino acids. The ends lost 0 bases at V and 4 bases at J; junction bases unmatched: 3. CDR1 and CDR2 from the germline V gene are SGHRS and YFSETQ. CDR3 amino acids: CASSLERTGYGYTF. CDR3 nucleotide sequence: TGCGCCAGCAGCTTGGAAAGGACAGGCTATGGCTACACCTTC. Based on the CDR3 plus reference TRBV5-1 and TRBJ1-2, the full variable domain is KAGVTQTPRYLIKTRGQQVTLSCSPISGHRSVSWYQQTPGQGLQFLFEYFSETQRNKGNFPGRFSGRQFSNSRSEMNVSTLELGDSALYLCASSLERTGYGYTFGSGTRLTVV.

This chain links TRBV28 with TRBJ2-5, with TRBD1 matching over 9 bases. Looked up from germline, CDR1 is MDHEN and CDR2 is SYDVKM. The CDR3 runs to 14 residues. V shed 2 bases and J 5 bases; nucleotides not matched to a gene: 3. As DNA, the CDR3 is TGTGCCAGCAGTTTAAGCGGGACAGGGGAGACCCAGTACTTC. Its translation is CASSLSGTGETQYF.

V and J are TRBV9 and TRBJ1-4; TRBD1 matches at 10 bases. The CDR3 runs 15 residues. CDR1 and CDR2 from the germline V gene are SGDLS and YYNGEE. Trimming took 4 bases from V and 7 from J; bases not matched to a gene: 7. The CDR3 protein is CASSPRDRGGEKLFF. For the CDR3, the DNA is TGTGCCAGCAGCCCCAGGGACAGGGGTGGTGAAAAACTGTTTTTT.

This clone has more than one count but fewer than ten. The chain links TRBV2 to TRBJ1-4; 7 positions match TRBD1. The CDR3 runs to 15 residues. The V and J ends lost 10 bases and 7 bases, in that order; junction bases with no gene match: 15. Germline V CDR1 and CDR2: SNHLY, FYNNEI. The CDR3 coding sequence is TGTGCCACCAGACCCCAGGGGGTTACGGGTGAAAAACTGTTTTTT. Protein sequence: CATRPQGVTGEKLFF.

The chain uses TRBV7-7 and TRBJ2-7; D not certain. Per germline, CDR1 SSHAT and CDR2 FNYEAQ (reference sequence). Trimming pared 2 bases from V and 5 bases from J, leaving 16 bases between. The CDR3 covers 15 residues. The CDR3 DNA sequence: TGTGCCAGCAGCTTAACCCATCAGCCTCGGGACGAGCAGTACTTC. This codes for CASSLTHQPRDEQYF.

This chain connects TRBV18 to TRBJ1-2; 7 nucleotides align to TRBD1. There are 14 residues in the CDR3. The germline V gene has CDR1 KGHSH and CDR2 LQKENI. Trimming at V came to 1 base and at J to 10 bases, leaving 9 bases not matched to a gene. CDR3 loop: CASSPLILDRPYTF. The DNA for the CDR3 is TGTGCCAGCTCACCACTGATTTTGGACAGGCCCTACACCTTC.

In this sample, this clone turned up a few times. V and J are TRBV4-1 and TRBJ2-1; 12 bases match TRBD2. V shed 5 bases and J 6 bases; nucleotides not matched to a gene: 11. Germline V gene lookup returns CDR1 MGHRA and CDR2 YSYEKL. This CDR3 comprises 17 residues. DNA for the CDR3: TGCGCCAGCAGCTCTACTCTAGGACTAGCGGGGACCAATGAGCAGTTCTTC. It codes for CASSSTLGLAGTNEQFF.

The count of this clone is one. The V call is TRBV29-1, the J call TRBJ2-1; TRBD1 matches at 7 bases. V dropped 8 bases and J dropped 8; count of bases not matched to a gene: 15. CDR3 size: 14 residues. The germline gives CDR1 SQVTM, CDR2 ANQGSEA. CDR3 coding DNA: TGCAGCTATACACCTATCGACAGGGCATATGAGCAGTTCTTC. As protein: CSYTPIDRAYEQFF.

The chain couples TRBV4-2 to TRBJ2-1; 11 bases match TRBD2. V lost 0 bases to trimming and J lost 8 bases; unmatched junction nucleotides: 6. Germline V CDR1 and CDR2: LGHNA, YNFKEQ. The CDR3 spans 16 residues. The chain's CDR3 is CASSQEITSGGYEQFF. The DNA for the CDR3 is TGTGCCAGCAGCCAAGAGATTACTAGCGGGGGATATGAGCAGTTCTTC.

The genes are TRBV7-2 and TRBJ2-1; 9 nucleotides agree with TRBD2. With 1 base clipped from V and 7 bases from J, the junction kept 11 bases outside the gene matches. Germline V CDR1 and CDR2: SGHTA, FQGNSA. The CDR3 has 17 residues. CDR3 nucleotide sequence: TGTGCCAGCAGCTTAGGGGGCGCGGGGGGGCTGGGTAATGAGCAGTTCTTC. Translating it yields CASSLGGAGGLGNEQFF.

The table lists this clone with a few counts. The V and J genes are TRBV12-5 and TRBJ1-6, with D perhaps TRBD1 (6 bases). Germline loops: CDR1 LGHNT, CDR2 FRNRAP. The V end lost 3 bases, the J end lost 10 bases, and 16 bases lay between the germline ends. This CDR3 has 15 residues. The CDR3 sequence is CASGFNGQSGSPLHF. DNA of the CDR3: TGTGCTAGTGGTTTTAACGGACAGTCAGGATCACCCCTCCACTTT.

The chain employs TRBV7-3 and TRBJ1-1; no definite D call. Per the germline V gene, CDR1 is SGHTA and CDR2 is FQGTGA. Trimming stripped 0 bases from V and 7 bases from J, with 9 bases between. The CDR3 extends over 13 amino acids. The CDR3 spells CASSLTREGEAFF. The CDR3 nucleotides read TGTGCCAGCAGCTTAACGCGTGAGGGTGAAGCTTTCTTT.

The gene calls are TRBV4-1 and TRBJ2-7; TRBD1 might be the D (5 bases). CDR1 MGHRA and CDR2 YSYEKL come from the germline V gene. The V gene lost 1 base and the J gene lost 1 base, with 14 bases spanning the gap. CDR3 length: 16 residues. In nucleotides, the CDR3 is TGCGCCAGCAGCCAAGTAGGAGACAGAAGGTCCTACGAGCAGTACTTC. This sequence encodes CASSQVGDRRSYEQYF.

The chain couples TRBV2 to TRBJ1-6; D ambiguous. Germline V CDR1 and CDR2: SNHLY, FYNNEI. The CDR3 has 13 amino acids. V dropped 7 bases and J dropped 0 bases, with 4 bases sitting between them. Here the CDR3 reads CASIISYNSPLHF. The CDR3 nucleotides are TGTGCCAGCATTATCTCCTATAATTCACCCCTCCACTTT. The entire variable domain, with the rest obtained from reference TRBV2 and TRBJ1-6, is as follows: EPEVTQTPSHQVTQMGQEVILRCVPISNHLYFYWYRQILGQKVEFLVSFYNNEISEKSEIFDDQFSVERPDGSNFTLKIRSTKLEDSAMYFCASIISYNSPLHFGNGTRLTVT.

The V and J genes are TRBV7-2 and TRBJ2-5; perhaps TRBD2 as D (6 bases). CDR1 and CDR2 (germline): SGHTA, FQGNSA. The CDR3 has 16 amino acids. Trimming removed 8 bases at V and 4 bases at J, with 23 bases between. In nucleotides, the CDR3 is TGTGCCAGCCGCAAGCAATCGAGGGCCGGGAGAGAGACCCAGTACTTC. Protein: CASRKQSRAGRETQYF. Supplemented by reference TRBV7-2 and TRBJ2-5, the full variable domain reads GAGVSQSPSNKVTEKGKDVELRCDPISGHTALYWYRQSLGQGLEFLIYFQGNSAPDKSGLPSDRFSAERTGGSVSTLTIQRTQQEDSAVYLCASRKQSRAGRETQYFGPGTRLLVL.

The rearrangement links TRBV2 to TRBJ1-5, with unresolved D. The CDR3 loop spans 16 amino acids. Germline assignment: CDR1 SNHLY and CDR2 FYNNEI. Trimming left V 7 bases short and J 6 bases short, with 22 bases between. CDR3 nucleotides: TGTGCCAGCACCAAAAGCGGAGGGAGGAACACTCAGCCCCAGCATTTT. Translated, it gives CASTKSGGRNTQPQHF. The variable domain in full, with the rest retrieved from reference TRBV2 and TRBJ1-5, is EPEVTQTPSHQVTQMGQEVILRCVPISNHLYFYWYRQILGQKVEFLVSFYNNEISEKSEIFDDQFSVERPDGSNFTLKIRSTKLEDSAMYFCASTKSGGRNTQPQHFGDGTRLSIL.

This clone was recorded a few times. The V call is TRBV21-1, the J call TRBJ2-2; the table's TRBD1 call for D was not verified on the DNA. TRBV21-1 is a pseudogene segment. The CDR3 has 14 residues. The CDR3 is CASSNPTATGELFF. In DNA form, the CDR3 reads TGTGCCAGCAGCAACCCCACAGCTACCGGGGAGCTGTTTTTT.

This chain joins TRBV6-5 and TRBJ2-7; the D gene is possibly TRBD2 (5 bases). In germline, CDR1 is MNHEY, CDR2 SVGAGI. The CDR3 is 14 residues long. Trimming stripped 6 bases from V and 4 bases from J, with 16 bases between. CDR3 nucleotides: TGTGCCAGCAGCCCTTCCGGACTTGATTACGAGCAGTACTTC. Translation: CASSPSGLDYEQYF.

CDR3 residues: CASGQISGNTIYF. The DNA of the CDR3 is TGTGCCAGCGGACAAATCTCTGGAAACACCATATATTTT. The V gene is TRBV2, the J gene TRBJ1-3, with D possibly TRBD1 on 5 matching bases. The length of the CDR3 is 13 residues. Germline CDR1 is SNHLY and CDR2 is FYNNEI. The V and J ends lost 8 bases and 0 bases respectively, with 8 bases between them.